The present T cell receptor beta chain was sequenced within a study of T-cell memory formation after mild COVID-19. In the study overall: The TCR clusters were mostly specific to one donor. Regarding the study as a whole: The pre-infection memory compartment contained some responding clones, suggesting cross-reactive memory joined. Clones shrinking between day 15 and 85 showed a balanced CD4/CD8 split, and those that grew later tilted toward CD4+.

The TCR alpha and TCR beta cDNA libraries, bearing sample barcodes and UMIs, were generated by 5'RACE using constant-segment primers. TCRdb re-called the 5' RACE reads with MiXCR, one entry per CDR3 protein. The profile shows around 440,000 distinct CDR3 sequences, 18% of them singletons. Germline values: CDR1 SGHRS, CDR2 YFSETQ. Trimming left V 2 bases short and J 4 bases short, with 6 bases between. The CDR3 is made up of 12 amino acids. This clonotype has more than one count but fewer than ten. Its antigen is still unknown. The gene calls are TRBV5-1 and TRBJ2-5; the D is unclear. Sequenced input: PBMCs or a T cell subset sorted from them (not recorded which). The sequence derives from an adult woman who had mild COVID-19 (a few samples of this study predate the infection). Cell type and time point are not known. CDR3: CASSFQPETQYF. The CDR3 coding sequence is TGCGCCAGCAGCTTCCAGCCAGAGACCCAGTACTTC.